What follows describes a single TCR beta chain. Antigen unknown. This sample is drawn from a study of blood T cells in healthy people across ages. Study-level results: Naive T cell percentage by flow cytometry tracked strongly with beta diversity. More naive CD4+ cells and higher diversity marked long-lived donors relative to aged donors.

A sample-barcoded 5' primer and a J-beta primer mix were used in a second PCR of about 7 to 11 cycles. Every sample produced at least 2.5 million CDR3-containing paired-end reads. TCRdb analysed the 5' RACE reads with MiXCR anew, one entry per CDR3 protein. The table includes 850,000 to 1,300,000 distinct CDR3 sequences, 35% to 50% detected once. Germline V gene lookup returns CDR1 MNHNS and CDR2 SASEGT. The CDR3 extends over 14 amino acids. V lost 8 bases to trimming and J lost 6 bases, with 16 bases between them. A minimum of 7 million PBMCs was isolated per sample. The sequence was collected from an older woman in good health. Sequenced input: blood. J is TRBJ2-2 and V is TRBV6-1; D might be TRBD1 or TRBD2, each matching 5 bases. The CDR3 DNA reads as TGTGCCAGCTCGGGGCTATTGTGGGCCGGGGAGCTGTTTTTT. This codes for CASSGLLWAGELFF.